This TCR beta chain derives from a study of PD-L1 blockade in urothelial cancer. The method was immunoSEQ multiplex PCR; TCRdb's version includes in-frame clones alone and lacks a portion of them. The sample comprises about 48,000 clones, roughly 80% of which are singletons, and approximately 8.8% rests with the top ten. The CDR3 sequence is 16 residues long. V was clipped by 3 bases and J by 0 bases; unmatched bases: 5. CDR1 and CDR2 from the germline V gene are ENHRY and SYGVKD. Time point reported: peripheral blood 6 weeks after treatment start. The receptor was derived from a man aged 70-80 years with urothelial cancer. The material sequenced was PBMCs, taken around atezolizumab (anti-PD-L1) treatment. The V and J genes are TRBV10-3 and TRBJ2-7; TRBD2 agrees at 10 bases. CDR3 bases: TGTGCCATCAGTGACCCCGGGACTAGCGTCTCCTACGAGCAGTACTTC. Its translation: CAISDPGTSVSYEQYF.